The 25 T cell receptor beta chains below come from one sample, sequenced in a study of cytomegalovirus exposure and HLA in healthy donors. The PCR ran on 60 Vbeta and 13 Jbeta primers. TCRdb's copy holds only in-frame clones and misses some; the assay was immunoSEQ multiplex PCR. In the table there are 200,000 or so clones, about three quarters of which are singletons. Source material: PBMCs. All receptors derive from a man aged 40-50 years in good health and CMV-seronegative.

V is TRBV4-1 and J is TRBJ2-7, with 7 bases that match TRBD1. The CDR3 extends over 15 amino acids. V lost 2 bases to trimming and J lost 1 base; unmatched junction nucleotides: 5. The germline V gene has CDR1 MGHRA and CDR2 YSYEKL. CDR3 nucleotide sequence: TGCGCCAGCAGCCAAAACCTGGGACAGTCCTACGAGCAGTACTTC. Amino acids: CASSQNLGQSYEQYF.

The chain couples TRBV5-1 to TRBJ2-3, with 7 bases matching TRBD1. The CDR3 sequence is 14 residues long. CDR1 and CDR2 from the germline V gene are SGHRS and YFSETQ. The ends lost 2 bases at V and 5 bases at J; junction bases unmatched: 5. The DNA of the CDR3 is TGCGCCAGCAGCTTAGGACAGGTTAGAGATACGCAGTATTTT. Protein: CASSLGQVRDTQYF.

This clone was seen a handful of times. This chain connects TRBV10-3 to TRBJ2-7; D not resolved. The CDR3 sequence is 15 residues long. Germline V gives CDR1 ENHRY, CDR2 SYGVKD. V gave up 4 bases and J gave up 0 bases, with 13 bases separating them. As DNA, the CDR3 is TGTGCCATCAGTGGAGCACAGCCCTCCTCCTACGAGCAGTACTTC. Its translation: CAISGAQPSSYEQYF.

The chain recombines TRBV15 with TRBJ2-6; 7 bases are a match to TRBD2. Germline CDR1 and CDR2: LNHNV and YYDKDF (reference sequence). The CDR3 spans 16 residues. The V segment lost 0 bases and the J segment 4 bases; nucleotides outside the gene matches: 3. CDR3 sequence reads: CATSRDRGVGANVLTF. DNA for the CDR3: TGTGCCACCAGCAGAGATCGGGGGGTGGGGGCCAACGTCCTGACTTTC.

The CDR3 sequence is CASSLAGGRNTGELFF. CDR3 in DNA: TGTGCCAGCAGTCTAGCGGGAGGGCGGAACACCGGGGAGCTGTTTTTT. The V and J genes are TRBV28 and TRBJ2-2; 12 positions match TRBD2. The CDR3 totals 16 residues. V gave up 5 bases and J gave up 1 base; unmatched junction bases: 2. CDR1 is MDHEN and CDR2 is SYDVKM in the germline V gene.

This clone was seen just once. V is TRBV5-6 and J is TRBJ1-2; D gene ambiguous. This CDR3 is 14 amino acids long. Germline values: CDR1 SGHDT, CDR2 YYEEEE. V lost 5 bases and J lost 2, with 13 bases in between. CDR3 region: CASRSGINNYGYTF. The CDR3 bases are TGTGCCAGCAGATCGGGAATCAACAACTATGGCTACACCTTC.

In nucleotides, the CDR3 is TGTGCCAGTAGCCTTGGACAGGGGGCGGAGCAGCCCCAGCATTTT. Translating gives CASSLGQGAEQPQHF. The genes are TRBV19 and TRBJ1-5; 11 nucleotides align to TRBD1. The junction had 8 bases not matched to a gene; V was cut back by 6 bases and J by 7 bases. This CDR3 region has 15 residues. CDR1 is LNHDA, CDR2 SQIVND, per germline (reference sequence).

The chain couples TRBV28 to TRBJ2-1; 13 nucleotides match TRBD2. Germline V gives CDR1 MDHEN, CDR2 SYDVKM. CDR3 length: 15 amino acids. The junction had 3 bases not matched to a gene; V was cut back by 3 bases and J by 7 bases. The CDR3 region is CASSFTSGRVNEQFF. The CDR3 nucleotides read TGTGCCAGCAGTTTCACTAGCGGGAGGGTTAATGAGCAGTTCTTC.

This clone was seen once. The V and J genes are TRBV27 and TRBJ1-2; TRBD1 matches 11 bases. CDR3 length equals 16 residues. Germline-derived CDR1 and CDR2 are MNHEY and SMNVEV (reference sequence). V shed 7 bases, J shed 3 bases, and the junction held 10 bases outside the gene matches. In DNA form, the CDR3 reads TGTGCCAGCACTGGCCTGGGACAGGGGGGAGACTATGGCTACACCTTC. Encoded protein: CASTGLGQGGDYGYTF.

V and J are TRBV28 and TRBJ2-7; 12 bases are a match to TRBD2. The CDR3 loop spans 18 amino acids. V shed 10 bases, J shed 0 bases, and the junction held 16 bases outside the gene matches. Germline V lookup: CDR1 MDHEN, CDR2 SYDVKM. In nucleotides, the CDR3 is TGTGCCACCCGAACCGGGACTAGCGGGTTCTTAATCTCCTACGAGCAGTACTTC. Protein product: CATRTGTSGFLISYEQYF.

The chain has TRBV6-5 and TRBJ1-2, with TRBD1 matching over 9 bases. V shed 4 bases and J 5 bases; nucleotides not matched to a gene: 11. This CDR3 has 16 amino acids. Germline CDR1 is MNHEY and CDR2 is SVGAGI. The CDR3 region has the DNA TGTGCCAGCAGTTCCCCGGGACAGGGTATAGGGTATGGCTACACCTTC. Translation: CASSSPGQGIGYGYTF.

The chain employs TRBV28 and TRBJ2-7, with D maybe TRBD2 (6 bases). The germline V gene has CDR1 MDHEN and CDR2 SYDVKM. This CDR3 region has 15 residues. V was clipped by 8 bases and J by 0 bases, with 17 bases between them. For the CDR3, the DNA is TGTGCCAGCGGCGAGGCGGGGCCGGCCTCCTACGAGCAGTACTTC. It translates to CASGEAGPASYEQYF.

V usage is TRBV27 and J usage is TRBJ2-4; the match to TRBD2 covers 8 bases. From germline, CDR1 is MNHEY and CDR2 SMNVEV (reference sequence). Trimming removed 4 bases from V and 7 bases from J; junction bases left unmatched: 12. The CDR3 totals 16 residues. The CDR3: CASSSRGGGRSNIQYF. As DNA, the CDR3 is TGTGCCAGCAGTTCCCGGGGAGGCGGGAGGTCCAACATTCAGTACTTC.

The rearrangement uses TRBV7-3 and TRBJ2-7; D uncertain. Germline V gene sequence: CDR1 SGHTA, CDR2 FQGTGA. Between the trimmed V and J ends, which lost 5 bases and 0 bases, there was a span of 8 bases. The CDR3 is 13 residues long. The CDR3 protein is CASSPSNSYEQYF. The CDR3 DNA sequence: TGTGCCAGCAGCCCATCTAACTCCTACGAGCAGTACTTC.

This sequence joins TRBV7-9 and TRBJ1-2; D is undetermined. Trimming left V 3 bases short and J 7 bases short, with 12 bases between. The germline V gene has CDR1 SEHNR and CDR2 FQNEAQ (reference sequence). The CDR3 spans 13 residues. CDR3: CASSFNGGSGYTF. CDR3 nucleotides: TGTGCCAGCAGCTTTAACGGCGGGAGTGGCTACACCTTC. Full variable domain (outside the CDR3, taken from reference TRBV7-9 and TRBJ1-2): DTGVSQNPRHKITKRGQNVTFRCDPISEHNRLYWYRQTLGQGPEFLTYFQNEAQLEKSRLLSDRFSAERPKGSFSTLEIQRTEQGDSAMYLCASSFNGGSGYTFGSGTRLTVV.

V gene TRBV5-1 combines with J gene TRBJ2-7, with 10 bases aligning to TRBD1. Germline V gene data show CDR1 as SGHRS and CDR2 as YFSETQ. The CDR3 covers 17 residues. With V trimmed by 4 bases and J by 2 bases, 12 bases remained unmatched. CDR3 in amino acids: CASSMGDRGPGTYEQYF. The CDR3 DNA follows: TGCGCCAGCAGCATGGGGGACAGGGGACCCGGAACCTACGAGCAGTACTTC.

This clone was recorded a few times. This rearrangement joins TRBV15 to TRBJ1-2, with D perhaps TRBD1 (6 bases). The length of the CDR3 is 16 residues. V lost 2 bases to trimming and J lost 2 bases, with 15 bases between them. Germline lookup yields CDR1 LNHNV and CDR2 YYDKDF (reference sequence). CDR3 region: CATSRPHETGNYGYTF. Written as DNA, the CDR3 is TGTGCCACCAGCAGACCCCACGAGACAGGCAACTATGGCTACACCTTC.

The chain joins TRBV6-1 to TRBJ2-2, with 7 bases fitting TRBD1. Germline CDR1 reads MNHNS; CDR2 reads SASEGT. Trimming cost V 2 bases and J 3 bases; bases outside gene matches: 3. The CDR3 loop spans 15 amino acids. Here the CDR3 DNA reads TGTGCCAGCAGTGAACGGGACAGCTACACCGGGGAGCTGTTTTTT. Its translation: CASSERDSYTGELFF.

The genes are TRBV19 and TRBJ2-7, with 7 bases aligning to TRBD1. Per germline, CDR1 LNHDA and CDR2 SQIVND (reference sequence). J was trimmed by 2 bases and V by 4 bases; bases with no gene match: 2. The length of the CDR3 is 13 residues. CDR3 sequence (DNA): TGTGCCAGTAGTAGGGACAGACCCTACGAGCAGTACTTC. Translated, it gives CASSRDRPYEQYF.

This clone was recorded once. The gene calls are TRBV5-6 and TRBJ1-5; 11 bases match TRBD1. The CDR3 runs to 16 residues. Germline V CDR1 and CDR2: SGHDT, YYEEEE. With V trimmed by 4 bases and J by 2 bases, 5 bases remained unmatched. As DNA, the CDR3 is TGTGCCAGCAGCCCGGGACAGGGGGTTGGCAATCAGCCCCAGCATTTT. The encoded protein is CASSPGQGVGNQPQHF.

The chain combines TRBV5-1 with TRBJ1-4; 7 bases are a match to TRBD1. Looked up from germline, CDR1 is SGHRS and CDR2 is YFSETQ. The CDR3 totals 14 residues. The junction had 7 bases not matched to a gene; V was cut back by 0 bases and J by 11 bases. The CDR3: CASSLGGLQGKLFF. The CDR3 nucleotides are TGCGCCAGCAGCTTGGGGGGTCTACAGGGGAAACTGTTTTTT.

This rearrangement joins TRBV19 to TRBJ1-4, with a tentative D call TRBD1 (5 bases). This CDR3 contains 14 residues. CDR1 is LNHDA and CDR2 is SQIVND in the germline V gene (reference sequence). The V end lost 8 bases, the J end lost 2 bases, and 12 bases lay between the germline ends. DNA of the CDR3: TGTGCCAGTGGGCGGGACGGGACTAATGAAAAACTGTTTTTT. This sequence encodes CASGRDGTNEKLFF.

CDR3 nucleotides: TGTGCCAGCAGCCCGCCCGTCAGACTTTTGAACACTGAAGCTTTCTTT. This gives the protein CASSPPVRLLNTEAFF. The chain uses TRBV21-1 and TRBJ1-1. TRBV21-1 is designated a pseudogene. This CDR3 region has 16 residues.

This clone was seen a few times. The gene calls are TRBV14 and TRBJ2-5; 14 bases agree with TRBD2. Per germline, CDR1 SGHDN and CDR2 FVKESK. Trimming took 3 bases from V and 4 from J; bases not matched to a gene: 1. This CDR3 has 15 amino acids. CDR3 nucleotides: TGTGCCAGCAGCCAGGGACTAGCGGGAGTAGAGACCCAGTACTTC. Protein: CASSQGLAGVETQYF.

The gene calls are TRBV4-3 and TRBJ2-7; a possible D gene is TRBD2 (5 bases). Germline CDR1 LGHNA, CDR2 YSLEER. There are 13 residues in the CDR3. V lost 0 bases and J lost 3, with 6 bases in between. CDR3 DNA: TGCGCCAGCAGCCAAGATGGAGGCTACGAGCAGTACTTC. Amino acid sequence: CASSQDGGYEQYF.